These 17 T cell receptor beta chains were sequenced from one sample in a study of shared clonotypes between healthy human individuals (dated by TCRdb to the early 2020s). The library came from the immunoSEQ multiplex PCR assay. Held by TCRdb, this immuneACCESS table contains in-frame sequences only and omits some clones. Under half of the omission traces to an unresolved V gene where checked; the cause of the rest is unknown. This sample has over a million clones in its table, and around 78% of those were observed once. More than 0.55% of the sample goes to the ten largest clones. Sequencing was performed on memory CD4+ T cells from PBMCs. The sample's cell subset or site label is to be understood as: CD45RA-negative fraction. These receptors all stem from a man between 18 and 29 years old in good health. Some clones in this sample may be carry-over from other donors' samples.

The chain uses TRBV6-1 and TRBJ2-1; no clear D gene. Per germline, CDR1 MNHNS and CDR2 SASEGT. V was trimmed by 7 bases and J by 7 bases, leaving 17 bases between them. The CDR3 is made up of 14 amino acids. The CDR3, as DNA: TGTGCCAGCACGACCCCCGGTCTGGGGAATGAGCAGTTCTTC. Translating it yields CASTTPGLGNEQFF.

The CDR3 loop reads CASSLRTGWDEQYF. The DNA for the CDR3 is TGTGCCAGCTCCCTCAGGACAGGGTGGGACGAGCAGTACTTC. This chain links TRBV6-1 with TRBJ2-7; 8 nucleotides align to TRBD1. V lost 8 bases and J lost 5; bases outside the gene matches: 11. Germline assignment: CDR1 MNHNS and CDR2 SASEGT. The CDR3 consists of 14 residues.

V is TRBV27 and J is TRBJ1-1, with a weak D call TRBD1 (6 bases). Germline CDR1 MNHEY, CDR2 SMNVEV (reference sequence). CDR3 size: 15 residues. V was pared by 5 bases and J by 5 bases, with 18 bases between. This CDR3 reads CASSDRPQTRTEAFF. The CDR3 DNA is TGTGCCAGCAGTGACAGGCCCCAGACGAGGACTGAAGCTTTCTTT.

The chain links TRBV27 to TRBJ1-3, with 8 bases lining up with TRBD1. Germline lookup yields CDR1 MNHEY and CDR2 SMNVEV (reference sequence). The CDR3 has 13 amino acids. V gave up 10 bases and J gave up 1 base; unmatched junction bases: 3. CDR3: CATRGPSGNTIYF. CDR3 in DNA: TGTGCCACCAGGGGGCCTTCTGGAAACACCATATATTTT.

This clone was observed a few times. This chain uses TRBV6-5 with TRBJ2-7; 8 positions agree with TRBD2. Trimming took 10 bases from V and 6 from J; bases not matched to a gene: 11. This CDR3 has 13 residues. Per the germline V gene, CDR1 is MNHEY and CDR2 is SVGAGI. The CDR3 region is CATQGLAVGEQYF. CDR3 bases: TGTGCCACCCAAGGACTAGCAGTCGGCGAGCAGTACTTC.

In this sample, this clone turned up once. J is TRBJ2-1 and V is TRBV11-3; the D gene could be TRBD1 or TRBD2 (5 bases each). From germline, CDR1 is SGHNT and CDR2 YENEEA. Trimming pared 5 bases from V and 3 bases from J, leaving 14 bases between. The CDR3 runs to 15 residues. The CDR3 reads CASSPWDGNYNEQFF. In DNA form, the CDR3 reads TGTGCCAGCAGCCCATGGGACGGGAACTACAATGAGCAGTTCTTC.

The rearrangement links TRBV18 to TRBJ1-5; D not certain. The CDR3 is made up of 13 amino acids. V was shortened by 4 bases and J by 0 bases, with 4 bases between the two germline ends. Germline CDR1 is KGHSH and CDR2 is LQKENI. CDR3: CASSQNSNQPQHF. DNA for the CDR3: TGTGCCAGCTCACAGAATAGCAATCAGCCCCAGCATTTT.

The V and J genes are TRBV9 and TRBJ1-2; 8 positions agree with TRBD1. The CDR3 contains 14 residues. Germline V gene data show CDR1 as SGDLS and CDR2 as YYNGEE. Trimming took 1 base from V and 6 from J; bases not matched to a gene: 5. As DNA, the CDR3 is TGTGCCAGCAGCGTACAGACAGGGGACAATGGCTACACCTTC. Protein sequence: CASSVQTGDNGYTF.

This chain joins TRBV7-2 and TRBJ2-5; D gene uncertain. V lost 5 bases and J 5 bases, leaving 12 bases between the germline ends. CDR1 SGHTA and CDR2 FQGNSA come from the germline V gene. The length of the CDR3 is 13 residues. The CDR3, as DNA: TGTGCCAGCAGCACGCGAATCTCCGAGACCCAGTACTTC. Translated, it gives CASSTRISETQYF.

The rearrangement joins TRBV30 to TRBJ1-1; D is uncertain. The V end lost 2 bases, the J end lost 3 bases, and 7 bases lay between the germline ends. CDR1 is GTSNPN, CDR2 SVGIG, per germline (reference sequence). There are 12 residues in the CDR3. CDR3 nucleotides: TGTGCCTGGAGTCAGTCAGACACTGAAGCTTTCTTT. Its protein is CAWSQSDTEAFF.

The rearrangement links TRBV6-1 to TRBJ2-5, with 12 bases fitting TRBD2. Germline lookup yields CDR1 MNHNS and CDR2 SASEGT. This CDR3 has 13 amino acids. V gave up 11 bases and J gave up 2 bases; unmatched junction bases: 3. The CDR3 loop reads CAPGLAGQETQYF. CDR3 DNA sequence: TGTGCCCCTGGACTAGCGGGGCAAGAGACCCAGTACTTC.

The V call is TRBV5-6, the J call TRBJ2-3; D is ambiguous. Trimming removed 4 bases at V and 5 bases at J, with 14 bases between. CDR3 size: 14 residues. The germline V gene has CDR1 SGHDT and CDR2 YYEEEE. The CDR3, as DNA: TGTGCCAGCAGCCCCCGAGGCCTGCGAGATACGCAGTATTTT. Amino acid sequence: CASSPRGLRDTQYF.

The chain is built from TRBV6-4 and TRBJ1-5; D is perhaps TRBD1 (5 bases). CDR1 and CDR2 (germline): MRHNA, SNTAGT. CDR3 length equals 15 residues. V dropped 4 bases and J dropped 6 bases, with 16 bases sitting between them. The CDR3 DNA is TGTGCCAGCAGTGCGGACACCCTGGAACGTCAGCCCCAGCATTTT. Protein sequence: CASSADTLERQPQHF.

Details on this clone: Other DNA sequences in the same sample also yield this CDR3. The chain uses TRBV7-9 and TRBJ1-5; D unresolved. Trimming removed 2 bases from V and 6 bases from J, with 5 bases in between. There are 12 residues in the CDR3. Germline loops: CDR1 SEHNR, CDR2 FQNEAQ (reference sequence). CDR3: CASSLSSQPQHF. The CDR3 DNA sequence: TGTGCCAGCAGCTTATCGAGTCAGCCCCAGCATTTT.

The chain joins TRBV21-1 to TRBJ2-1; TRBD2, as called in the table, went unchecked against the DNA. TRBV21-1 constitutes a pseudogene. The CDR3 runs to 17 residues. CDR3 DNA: TGTGCCAGCAGCAAAGAAGGAGGCGGGAGCTCCTACAATGAGCAGTTCTTC. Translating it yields CASSKEGGGSSYNEQFF.

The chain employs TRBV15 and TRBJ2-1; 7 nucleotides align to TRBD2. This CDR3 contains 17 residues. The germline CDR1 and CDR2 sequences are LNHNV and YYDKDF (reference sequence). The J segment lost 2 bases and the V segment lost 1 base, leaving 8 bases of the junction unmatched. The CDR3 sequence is CATSRVPLAATYNEQFF. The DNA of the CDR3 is TGTGCCACCAGCAGAGTCCCTCTAGCGGCCACCTACAATGAGCAGTTCTTC.

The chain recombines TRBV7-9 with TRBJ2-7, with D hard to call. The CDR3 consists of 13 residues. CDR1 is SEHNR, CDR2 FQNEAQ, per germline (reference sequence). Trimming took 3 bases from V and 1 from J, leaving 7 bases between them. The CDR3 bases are TGTGCCAGCAGCTTTGGGGAATCCTACGAGCAGTACTTC. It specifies CASSFGESYEQYF.